One TCR beta chain is described in this entry. CD8 cells regarded as naive lacked CD45RO, were positively chosen for CCR7, and omitted terminally differentiated effector memory CD45RA+ cells. The table came from immunoSEQ multiplex PCR; TCRdb's copy has only in-frame clones and leaves some out. The sample carries about 600,000 clones, roughly 98% recorded once. CDR3 length equals 15 residues. Germline V gene lookup returns CDR1 SNHLY and CDR2 FYNNEI. V lost 3 bases, J lost 0 bases, and 11 bases lay in between. The data are from a study of shared clonotypes between healthy human individuals. The specimen was naive CD8+ T cells sorted from blood. The chain combines TRBV2 with TRBJ1-1; D ambiguous. The sequence was collected from a man aged 25 to 40 in good health. In DNA, the CDR3 is TGTGCCAGCAGTGAGATTGACAACATGAACACTGAAGCTTTCTTT. Amino acid sequence: CASSEIDNMNTEAFF.